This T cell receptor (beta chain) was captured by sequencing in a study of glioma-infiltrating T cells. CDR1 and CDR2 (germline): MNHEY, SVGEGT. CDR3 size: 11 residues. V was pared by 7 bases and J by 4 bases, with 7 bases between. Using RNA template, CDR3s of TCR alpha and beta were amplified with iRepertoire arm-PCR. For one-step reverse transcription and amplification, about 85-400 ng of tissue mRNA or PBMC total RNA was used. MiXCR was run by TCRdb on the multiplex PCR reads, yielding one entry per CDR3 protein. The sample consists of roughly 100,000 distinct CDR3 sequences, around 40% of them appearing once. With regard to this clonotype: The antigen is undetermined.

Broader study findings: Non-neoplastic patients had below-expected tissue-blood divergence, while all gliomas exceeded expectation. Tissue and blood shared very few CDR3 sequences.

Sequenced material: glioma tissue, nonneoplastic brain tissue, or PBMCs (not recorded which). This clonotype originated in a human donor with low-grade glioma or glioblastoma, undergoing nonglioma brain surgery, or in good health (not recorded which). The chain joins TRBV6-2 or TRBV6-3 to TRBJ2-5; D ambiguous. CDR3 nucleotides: TGTGCCAGCAACTGGGTAGAGACCCAGTACTTC. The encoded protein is CASNWVETQYF.